These 13 T cell receptor beta chains were all obtained from the same sample, sequenced in a study of blood T cell repertoires in COVID-19 (dated by TCRdb to the early 2020s). The library came from the immunoSEQ multiplex PCR assay. Drawn from immuneACCESS, this table holds only the in-frame rearrangements with V and J called that TCRdb kept. Clones are partly lost; checked studies trace under half to an unresolved V gene and leave the rest unexplained. For this sample the table gives some 300,000 clones, of which about nine tenths were detected only once. The ten largest clones add up to about 4.6% of the sample. The material sequenced was PBMCs or T cells enriched from blood (not recorded which). These receptors all come from a man aged 25-45 years who had recovered from COVID-19.

The chain uses TRBV24-1 and TRBJ2-6, with D perhaps TRBD2 (6 bases). V shed 7 bases and J shed 4 bases, with 16 bases lying between them. From germline, CDR1 is KGHDR and CDR2 SFDVKD. There are 16 residues in the CDR3. For the CDR3, the DNA is TGTGCCACCAGCGGGGTAGCGGATTCCGGGGCCAACGTCCTGACTTTC. The encoded protein is CATSGVADSGANVLTF.

The chain combines TRBV9 with TRBJ2-1; D is possibly TRBD2 (6 bases). The CDR3 length is 14 residues. Germline V CDR1 and CDR2: SGDLS, YYNGEE. Trimming took 4 bases from V and 1 from J, leaving 9 bases between them. The DNA for the CDR3 is TGTGCCAGCAGCCCGGGGGATTCCTACAATGAGCAGTTCTTC. As protein: CASSPGDSYNEQFF.

The chain uses TRBV2 and TRBJ1-1; D may be TRBD1 (6 bases). This CDR3 is 13 amino acids long. Germline CDR1 and CDR2: SNHLY and FYNNEI. The V and J ends lost 4 bases and 7 bases respectively, with 13 bases between them. CDR3 sequence: CASSVLQGVEAFF. For the CDR3, the DNA is TGTGCCAGCAGTGTCCTACAGGGAGTTGAAGCTTTCTTT.

This chain connects TRBV7-2 to TRBJ2-7; a possible D gene is TRBD1 (6 bases). The germline V gene has CDR1 SGHTA and CDR2 FQGNSA. There are 15 residues in the CDR3. V was cut by 2 bases and J by 2 bases, with 13 bases left in between. The CDR3 nucleotides read TGTGCCAGCAGCTTATCTCCGGGACAAGCCTACGAGCAGTACTTC. Translating it yields CASSLSPGQAYEQYF.

V and J are TRBV11-2 and TRBJ1-1, with D possibly being TRBD1 (6 bases). V dropped 6 bases and J dropped 4 bases, with 12 bases sitting between them. CDR1 and CDR2 (germline): SGHAT, FQNNGV. The CDR3 consists of 13 residues. In DNA form, the CDR3 reads TGTGCCAGCAGTCTAGGGGGGGCCACTGAAGCTTTCTTT. Translation: CASSLGGATEAFF.

The V gene is TRBV3-1 (or the pseudogene TRBV3-2), the J gene TRBJ1-1, with a tentative D call TRBD1 (5 bases). This CDR3 comprises 12 residues. With 4 bases removed from V and 9 bases from J, the gap between germline ends came to 12 bases. Germline values: CDR1 LGHDT, CDR2 YNNKEL (reference sequence). CDR3 sequence reads: CASSPRQSKAFF. The CDR3 DNA is TGTGCCAGCAGCCCCCGACAGTCTAAAGCTTTCTTT.

The CDR3 bases are TGTGCCATCAGACCTGGACAGGGCGACAATCAGCCCCAGCATTTT. It translates to CAIRPGQGDNQPQHF. The chain links TRBV10-3 to TRBJ1-5; 8 nucleotides line up with TRBD1. The V segment lost 6 bases and the J segment 3 bases; nucleotides outside the gene matches: 7. The CDR3 length is 15 residues. The germline gives CDR1 ENHRY, CDR2 SYGVKD.

The V gene is TRBV30, the J gene TRBJ1-6; 7 nucleotides match TRBD1. This CDR3 has 13 residues. The germline V gene encodes CDR1 GTSNPN and CDR2 SVGIG (reference sequence). J gave up 7 bases and V 4 bases, and 4 bases lay outside the gene matches. CDR3 protein: CAWKAGGNSPLHF. DNA for the CDR3: TGTGCCTGGAAGGCAGGGGGAAATTCACCCCTCCACTTT. Looking up the rest from reference TRBV30 and TRBJ1-6 gives the full variable domain: SQTIHQWPATLVQPVGSPLSLECTVEGTSNPNLYWYRQAAGRGLQLLFYSVGIGQISSEVPQNLSASRPQDRQFILSSKKLLLSDSGFYLCAWKAGGNSPLHFGNGTRLTVT.

This rearrangement joins TRBV27 to TRBJ1-5; D gene uncertain. Trimming left V 8 bases short and J 2 bases short, with 13 bases between. CDR3 length equals 14 residues. Germline V gives CDR1 MNHEY, CDR2 SMNVEV (reference sequence). The chain's CDR3 is CASRGVNGNQPQHF. Written as DNA, the CDR3 is TGTGCCAGCCGGGGTGTTAATGGCAATCAGCCCCAGCATTTT.

This chain connects TRBV5-6 to TRBJ2-5; TRBD1 aligns across 8 bases. The CDR3 totals 17 residues. CDR1 SGHDT and CDR2 YYEEEE come from the germline V gene. The J segment lost 0 bases and the V segment lost 1 base, leaving 8 bases of the junction unmatched. The CDR3 DNA sequence: TGTGCCAGCAGCTTGCGGCGGACAGGGACGTACCAAGAGACCCAGTACTTC. Translating it yields CASSLRRTGTYQETQYF. Together with reference TRBV5-6 and TRBJ2-5, the CDR3 gives the full variable domain: DAGVTQSPTHLIKTRGQQVTLRCSPKSGHDTVSWYQQALGQGPQFIFQYYEEEERQRGNFPDRFSGHQFPNYSSELNVNALLLGDSALYLCASSLRRTGTYQETQYFGPGTRLLVL.

The gene calls are TRBV7-2 and TRBJ1-5; the D gene is possibly TRBD1 (6 bases). This CDR3 contains 13 residues. V lost 5 bases to trimming and J lost 9 bases, with 14 bases between them. Per the germline V gene, CDR1 is SGHTA and CDR2 is FQGNSA. Here the CDR3 reads CASSRGGGTPQHF. The CDR3 DNA sequence: TGTGCCAGCAGCCGCGGGGGCGGTACGCCCCAGCATTTT.

The V call is TRBV3-1 (or the pseudogene TRBV3-2), the J call TRBJ1-2, with 8 bases aligning to TRBD1. The V and J ends lost 3 bases and 3 bases, in that order; junction bases with no gene match: 3. This CDR3 contains 14 residues. Germline V gene data show CDR1 as LGHDT and CDR2 as YNNKEL (reference sequence). The CDR3 spells CASSHRGRDYGYTF. DNA for the CDR3: TGTGCCAGCAGCCACAGGGGGCGCGACTATGGCTACACCTTC.

The V call is TRBV4-2, the J call TRBJ2-2, with 9 bases aligning to TRBD1. The CDR3 is 15 residues long. V dropped 0 bases and J dropped 5; count of bases not matched to a gene: 1. Germline lookup yields CDR1 LGHNA and CDR2 YNFKEQ. CDR3 in DNA: TGTGCCAGCAGCCAAGAACAGGGGGCAACCGGGGAGCTGTTTTTT. Its protein is CASSQEQGATGELFF.